The sample holds one count of the clone carrying this T cell receptor beta chain. The data stem from a study of regulatory T cells in long-lasting Graves disease. Germline V lookup: CDR1 MNHEY, CDR2 SVGEGT. This CDR3 has 15 residues. Germline trimming cut 6 bases from V and 2 bases from J; bases unmatched to any gene: 7. The time point denotes: newly diagnosed GD, antithyroid drugs for less than 3 months. PBMC RNA was the source of the TCR library. iRepertoire HTBI primers and Arm-PCR of CDR3 regions built TCR beta libraries. TCRdb re-called the multiplex PCR reads with MiXCR, one entry per CDR3 protein. The repertoire includes 250,000 or so distinct CDR3 sequences, 20% of them detected once, and approximately 15% sits in the top ten.

The chain uses TRBV6-2 or TRBV6-3 and TRBJ2-3, with 8 bases fitting TRBD1. Sequencing used peripheral blood mononuclear cells (PBMCs), obtained at new diagnosis, from a patient treated with antithyroid drugs. The sequence was obtained from a female donor with Graves disease. CDR3 sequence (DNA): TGTGCCAGCAGCTCAAGGGGACAGGTCACAGATACGCAGTATTTT. Translated, it gives CASSSRGQVTDTQYF.